The next 8 T cell receptor beta chains were all read from a single sample in a study of blood T cell repertoires in COVID-19. The repertoire was sequenced with immunoSEQ multiplex PCR; TCRdb's copy has only in-frame clones and lacks some. The data contain about 90,000 clones, about 80% of them seen just once; the ten biggest clones take up approximately 10%. The sequencing input was peripheral blood. Receptor source: a woman aged 65 to 85 with acute or convalescent COVID-19.

The gene calls are TRBV6-5 and TRBJ2-2; 9 bases line up with TRBD1. The trim removed 6 bases at V and 4 bases at J, leaving 6 bases unmatched. CDR3 length: 15 amino acids. The germline CDR1 and CDR2 sequences are MNHEY and SVGAGI. CDR3 sequence reads: CASRQTGGSTGELFF. The CDR3 coding sequence is TGTGCCAGCAGACAGACAGGGGGGAGCACCGGGGAGCTGTTTTTT.

The chain links TRBV24-1 to TRBJ2-5; TRBD1 aligns across 8 bases. The CDR3 has 15 residues. The ends lost 9 bases at V and 5 bases at J; junction bases unmatched: 13. Germline V lookup: CDR1 KGHDR, CDR2 SFDVKD. The CDR3 sequence: CATGDRTGNPETQYF. The CDR3 DNA is TGTGCCACCGGCGATCGGACAGGGAATCCTGAGACCCAGTACTTC.

This clone was detected only a few times. This chain links TRBV3-1 (or the pseudogene TRBV3-2) with TRBJ2-2; tentative D call: TRBD2 (6 bases). Germline CDR1 reads LGHDT; CDR2 reads YNNKEL (reference sequence). V was cut by 5 bases and J by 4 bases, with 11 bases left in between. This CDR3 is built from 14 residues. CDR3: CASSFRESTGELFF. The CDR3, as DNA: TGTGCCAGCAGCTTTCGGGAGTCCACCGGGGAGCTGTTTTTT.

This chain uses TRBV25-1 with TRBJ1-1; D ambiguous. CDR1 is MGHDK and CDR2 is SYGVNS in the germline V gene. The V and J ends lost 3 bases and 0 bases respectively, with 8 bases between them. This CDR3 has 14 residues. The CDR3: CASSDGQVNTEAFF. CDR3 DNA: TGTGCCAGCAGTGATGGGCAGGTGAACACTGAAGCTTTCTTT.

The rearrangement links TRBV7-9 to TRBJ2-2, with D possibly TRBD1 on 6 matching bases. Trimming pared 1 base from V and 4 bases from J, leaving 10 bases between. The CDR3 runs to 15 residues. CDR1 and CDR2 (germline): SEHNR, FQNEAQ (reference sequence). CDR3 DNA: TGTGCCAGCAGCTTAGTACAGGGCCCCACCGGGGAGCTGTTTTTT. It codes for CASSLVQGPTGELFF.

The chain is built from TRBV5-1 and TRBJ2-1; D is perhaps TRBD2 (6 bases). Per the germline V gene, CDR1 is SGHRS and CDR2 is YFSETQ. The CDR3 contains 15 residues. V gave up 4 bases and J gave up 7 bases, with 18 bases separating them. Here the CDR3 DNA reads TGCGCCAGCAGCCATAGCGGCCCCCCGGGTAATGAGCAGTTCTTC. It translates to CASSHSGPPGNEQFF.

Turning to this clone: One end of the junction fails to match germline, which may point to a read error. The chain is built from TRBV5-6 and TRBJ2-7; 8 nucleotides match TRBD1. Germline-derived CDR1 and CDR2 are SGHDT and YYEEEE. The CDR3 covers 12 residues. The CDR3 DNA is TGTGCCAGCAGCTTGGCGGACAGGGAGGTAACCTTC. This encodes CASSLADREVTF. Looking up the rest from reference TRBV5-6 and TRBJ2-7 gives the full variable domain: DAGVTQSPTHLIKTRGQQVTLRCSPKSGHDTVSWYQQALGQGPQFIFQYYEEEERQRGNFPDRFSGHQFPNYSSELNVNALLLGDSALYLCASSLADREVTFGPGTRLTVT.

The genes are TRBV18 and TRBJ2-2; D ambiguous. The CDR3 contains 16 residues. Germline CDR1 KGHSH, CDR2 LQKENI. V lost 5 bases to trimming and J lost 2 bases, with 15 bases between them. The CDR3 sequence is CASSSSLGVNTGELFF. CDR3 DNA: TGTGCCAGCTCATCCTCTTTAGGAGTCAACACCGGGGAGCTGTTTTTT. Full variable domain (remainder filled in from reference TRBV18 and TRBJ2-2): NAGVMQNPRHLVRRRGQEARLRCSPMKGHSHVYWYRQLPEEGLKFMVYLQKENIIDESGMPKERFSAEFPKEGPSILRIQQVVRGDSAAYFCASSSSLGVNTGELFFGEGSRLTVL.